This entry is about one TCR beta chain. Antigen specificity is unknown. Germline CDR1 and CDR2: MNHNY and SVGAGI (reference sequence). V lost 8 bases and J 7 bases, leaving 8 bases between the germline ends. The length of the CDR3 is 11 residues. This sample is drawn from a study of cytomegalovirus exposure and HLA in healthy donors. Study-wide background: Early on, a data release was issued that held 85 million to 95 million unique TCRs from HLA-typed donors.

The PCR made use of 60 Vbeta and 13 Jbeta primers. Method: immunoSEQ multiplex PCR; TCRdb's copy keeps in-frame clones and lacks some. The sample has 95,000 to 110,000 clones, roughly 66% seen once; the top ten hold approximately 3.5%. Study conclusions and caveats: The classifier was said to identify cytomegalovirus status with high specificity and sensitivity.

Sequencing was done on a sample of PBMCs. The receptor was isolated from a woman between 45 and 60 years old in good health and CMV-seronegative. The J gene is TRBJ2-2, the V gene TRBV6-6; weak D call: TRBD2 (5 bases). The DNA of the CDR3 is TGTGCCAGCGGGAGAGACGGGGAGCTGTTTTTT. Protein: CASGRDGELFF.